This passage covers 24 T cell receptor beta chains from one sample sequenced in a study of CD8 T cells in Susac syndrome. Random hexamers primed reverse transcription of about 0.5 to 1 ug RNA. TCRdb fed the immunoSEQ multiplex PCR reads into MiXCR, producing one record per CDR3 protein. Of fewer than 200,000 distinct CDR3 sequences detected, roughly 90% appear once; the ten largest clones hold approximately 0.09%. The sample taken for sequencing was CD4+ T cells from PBMCs. These receptors originate from a human donor with Susac syndrome.

J is TRBJ2-4 and V is TRBV30; 7 nucleotides agree with TRBD2. J lost 9 bases, V lost 1 base, and 3 bases had no gene match. CDR3 length: 12 amino acids. Per the germline V gene, CDR1 is GTSNPN and CDR2 is SVGIG (reference sequence). The CDR3 reads CAWSAPGGIQYF. The CDR3 bases are TGTGCCTGGAGTGCCCCGGGGGGCATTCAGTACTTC. The entire variable domain, with the rest obtained from reference TRBV30 and TRBJ2-4, is as follows: SQTIHQWPATLVQPVGSPLSLECTVEGTSNPNLYWYRQAAGRGLQLLFYSVGIGQISSEVPQNLSASRPQDRQFILSSKKLLLSDSGFYLCAWSAPGGIQYFGAGTRLSVL.

V usage is TRBV7-2 and J usage is TRBJ2-3; 8 bases are a match to TRBD2. V lost 5 bases, J lost 3 bases, and 7 bases stayed unmatched. The CDR3 runs 15 residues. Germline V CDR1 and CDR2: SGHTA, FQGNSA. CDR3 loop: CASSPALAATDTQYF. The CDR3 bases are TGTGCCAGCAGCCCAGCACTAGCGGCAACAGATACGCAGTATTTT.

The genes are TRBV12-3 or TRBV12-4 and TRBJ1-1; tentatively, D is TRBD1 (6 bases). Trimming cost V 7 bases and J 1 base, with 19 bases left between them. This CDR3 is built from 16 residues. This CDR3 is CASTSDGGRKNTEAFF. CDR3 coding DNA: TGTGCCAGCACCTCAGATGGGGGCAGGAAGAACACTGAAGCTTTCTTT.

The chain has TRBV3-1 and TRBJ2-3, with TRBD1 matching over 7 bases. Unmatched junction bases numbered 6, after V lost 4 bases and J lost 2 bases. The CDR3 loop spans 15 amino acids. The V gene's germline CDR1 is LGHDT and CDR2 YNNKEL (reference sequence). CDR3 DNA: TGTGCCAGCAGCCCGACAGGGCAACCCACAGATACGCAGTATTTT. Its protein product is CASSPTGQPTDTQYF.

The chain has TRBV3-1 and TRBJ1-5; TRBD1 might be the D (5 bases). Trimming shortened V by 0 bases and J by 5 bases, and 11 bases separated the two germline ends. CDR3 length equals 15 residues. CDR1 and CDR2 from the germline V gene are LGHDT and YNNKEL (reference sequence). DNA of the CDR3: TGTGCCAGCAGCCAAGATAGGACGGGACATCAGCCCCAGCATTTT. Translated, it gives CASSQDRTGHQPQHF.

This clonotype was observed a single time. The chain has TRBV28 and TRBJ2-1, with 13 nucleotides matching TRBD2. Germline CDR1 reads MDHEN; CDR2 reads SYDVKM. The CDR3 totals 16 residues. V lost 1 base, J lost 8 bases, and 5 bases stayed unmatched. The CDR3 sequence is CASSLSGLAGYDEQFF. CDR3 in DNA: TGTGCCAGCAGTTTATCGGGACTAGCGGGGTACGATGAGCAGTTCTTC.

The V gene is TRBV7-9, the J gene TRBJ2-1; perhaps D is TRBD1 or TRBD2 (6 bases each). V lost 4 bases to trimming and J lost 7 bases, with 20 bases between them. This CDR3 is 16 amino acids long. CDR1 is SEHNR, CDR2 FQNEAQ, per germline (reference sequence). The CDR3 DNA is TGTGCCAGCAGCTCCCCGACCGGGGGCAGGTTAAATGAGCAGTTCTTC. The encoded protein is CASSSPTGGRLNEQFF.

V and J are TRBV19 and TRBJ2-5; D is perhaps TRBD2 (6 bases). V lost 5 bases and J 0 bases, leaving 16 bases between the germline ends. Germline CDR1 and CDR2: LNHDA and SQIVND (reference sequence). This CDR3 region has 16 residues. CDR3 amino acids: CASSPRSGMYQETQYF. The CDR3 nucleotides read TGTGCCAGTAGTCCACGTAGCGGAATGTACCAAGAGACCCAGTACTTC.

The rearrangement uses TRBV10-3 and TRBJ1-1, with D perhaps matching TRBD1 (5 bases). Trimming cost V 11 bases and J 0 bases, with 16 bases left between them. The CDR3 sequence is 14 residues long. Looked up from germline, CDR1 is ENHRY and CDR2 is SYGVKD. CDR3 nucleotide sequence: TGTGCCCATAGCGGGGGTACCTTGAACACTGAAGCTTTCTTT. Amino acid sequence: CAHSGGTLNTEAFF.

V and J are TRBV11-1 and TRBJ2-7; 10 bases are shared with TRBD1. Trimming took 5 bases from V and 1 from J; bases not matched to a gene: 5. The CDR3 runs to 15 residues. Looked up from germline, CDR1 is SGHAT and CDR2 is FQDESV (reference sequence). The CDR3: CASSPGTGESYEQYF. Written as DNA, the CDR3 is TGTGCCAGCAGCCCCGGGACAGGGGAATCCTACGAGCAGTACTTC.

Details on this clonotype: Germline and junction disagree at one end, which may indicate a read error. This rearrangement joins TRBV27 to TRBJ2-7; TRBD2 agrees at 14 bases. The CDR3 extends over 13 amino acids. Germline V gene lookup returns CDR1 MNHEY and CDR2 SMNVEV (reference sequence). This chain's CDR3 is CASSWGLAGVQAF. The CDR3 DNA reads as TGTGCCAGCAGTTGGGGACTAGCGGGAGTGCAGGCATTC.

The chain's CDR3 is CASSVAPGTLYEQYF. CDR3 coding DNA: TGTGCCAGCAGCGTAGCTCCCGGGACTCTCTACGAGCAGTACTTC. The rearrangement links TRBV9 to TRBJ2-7, with a tentative D call TRBD2 (6 bases). The CDR3 totals 15 residues. CDR1 is SGDLS, CDR2 YYNGEE, per germline. The V and J ends lost 0 bases and 3 bases respectively, with 13 bases between them.

This clonotype was seen once. The chain carries TRBV11-2 and TRBJ2-7, with 9 bases aligning to TRBD2. The junction had 13 bases not matched to a gene; V was cut back by 1 base and J by 3 bases. Germline V gene sequence: CDR1 SGHAT, CDR2 FQNNGV. This CDR3 has 18 residues. The CDR3 loop reads CASSLARVASGNNYEQYF. CDR3 sequence (DNA): TGTGCCAGCAGCTTAGCCCGAGTTGCTAGCGGGAATAACTACGAGCAGTACTTC.

V is TRBV7-8 and J is TRBJ1-2; D unclear. CDR3 length: 14 amino acids. CDR1 and CDR2 from the germline V gene are SGHVS and FQNEAQ. Trimming cost V 1 base and J 0 bases, with 6 bases left between them. This CDR3 is CASSLDRSNYGYTF. The DNA for the CDR3 is TGTGCCAGCAGCTTAGACAGATCTAACTATGGCTACACCTTC.

The chain employs TRBV2 and TRBJ1-2; D possibly corresponds to TRBD1 (5 bases). V lost 1 base, J lost 0 bases, and 9 bases lay in between. CDR1 is SNHLY, CDR2 FYNNEI, per germline. The CDR3 totals 15 residues. Here the CDR3 reads CASSEGVGANYGYTF. For the CDR3, the DNA is TGTGCCAGCAGTGAAGGAGTAGGGGCTAACTATGGCTACACCTTC.

The chain joins TRBV6-5 to TRBJ1-5; the D gene is possibly TRBD1 (6 bases). This CDR3 is built from 20 residues. Trimming cost V 3 bases and J 0 bases, with 24 bases left between them. The V gene's germline CDR1 is MNHEY and CDR2 SVGAGI. Here the CDR3 reads CASSYRRLGNRENSNQPQHF. CDR3 bases: TGTGCCAGCAGTTATAGGCGCCTGGGAAACAGGGAGAATAGCAATCAGCCCCAGCATTTT.

The chain couples TRBV5-6 to TRBJ2-5, with D possibly matching TRBD2 (5 bases). The CDR3 runs to 12 residues. Trimming pared 6 bases from V and 12 bases from J, leaving 18 bases between. Germline loops: CDR1 SGHDT, CDR2 YYEEEE. The CDR3 coding sequence is TGTGCCAGCACCGTTAGGGCCGGGAAGGAGTACTTC. It translates to CASTVRAGKEYF.

The rearrangement links TRBV11-2 to TRBJ2-3, with 8 positions matching TRBD2. The CDR3 has 16 residues. Losses at the gene ends were 2 bases for V and 0 bases for J; bases not matched to a gene: 4. Germline V gives CDR1 SGHAT, CDR2 FQNNGV. The CDR3 sequence is CASSLTGGYSTDTQYF. Here the CDR3 DNA reads TGTGCCAGCAGCTTAACGGGAGGGTATAGCACAGATACGCAGTATTTT.

The chain is built from TRBV29-1 and TRBJ2-4, with unresolved D. Germline V CDR1 and CDR2: SQVTM, ANQGSEA. The CDR3 is made up of 15 amino acids. V lost 5 bases and J lost 0, with 14 bases in between. CDR3 in DNA: TGCAGCGTTTCAGGTCAGGAGCTAGCCAAAAACATTCAGTACTTC. Its protein is CSVSGQELAKNIQYF.

This clonotype was seen only once. The chain joins TRBV9 to TRBJ2-1; 7 nucleotides line up with TRBD1. V dropped 0 bases and J dropped 8; count of bases not matched to a gene: 8. Germline lookup yields CDR1 SGDLS and CDR2 YYNGEE. CDR3 length equals 15 residues. The CDR3 DNA follows: TGTGCCAGCAGCGTAGTAGGGGGCTCGTGGGATGAGCAGTTCTTC. This gives the protein CASSVVGGSWDEQFF.

This clonotype was observed a handful of times. V is TRBV7-9 and J is TRBJ2-2; TRBD1 might be the D (6 bases). The CDR3 is 15 amino acids. The V and J ends lost 3 bases and 3 bases respectively, with 11 bases between them. Germline lookup yields CDR1 SEHNR and CDR2 FQNEAQ (reference sequence). The chain's CDR3 is CASSLRGTHTGELFF. CDR3 DNA sequence: TGTGCCAGCAGCTTGAGGGGGACGCACACCGGGGAGCTGTTTTTT.

V gene TRBV5-1 combines with J gene TRBJ1-2; D perhaps matches TRBD1 (6 bases). From germline, CDR1 is SGHRS and CDR2 YFSETQ. V dropped 3 bases and J dropped 4 bases, with 13 bases sitting between them. The CDR3 has 14 amino acids. CDR3 region: CASSSLTGGYGYTF. For the CDR3, the DNA is TGCGCCAGCAGCTCCCTGACAGGAGGCTATGGCTACACCTTC.

The chain joins TRBV11-2 to TRBJ1-1; D is perhaps TRBD1 (5 bases). CDR3 length: 15 residues. Germline CDR1 reads SGHAT; CDR2 reads FQNNGV. Trimming pared 1 base from V and 5 bases from J, leaving 14 bases between. The CDR3 nucleotides are TGTGCCAGCAGCTTAGGGGGCCCTGTACGTACTGAAGCTTTCTTT. Amino acid sequence: CASSLGGPVRTEAFF.

The genes are TRBV9 and TRBJ1-1; D remains unclear. The CDR3 loop spans 14 amino acids. From germline, CDR1 is SGDLS and CDR2 YYNGEE. V shed 2 bases and J shed 0 bases, with 8 bases lying between them. DNA for the CDR3: TGTGCCAGCAGCGTCCAGAGCATGAACACTGAAGCTTTCTTT. Residues: CASSVQSMNTEAFF. The variable domain in full, completed from reference TRBV9 and TRBJ1-1, reads DSGVTQTPKHLITATGQRVTLRCSPRSGDLSVYWYQQSLDQGLQFLIQYYNGEERAKGNILERFSAQQFPDLHSELNLSSLELGDSALYFCASSVQSMNTEAFFGQGTRLTVV.